This T cell receptor (beta chain) was observed in a study of prognosis after radiotherapy for stage I lung cancer. Turning to the study itself: Squamous cell carcinoma affected 6 or 7 patients, adenocarcinoma around 12.

The CDR3 is 20 amino acids. From germline, CDR1 is MNHEY and CDR2 SMNVEV (reference sequence). V lost 2 bases and J lost 5; bases outside the gene matches: 18. Amplification of the TCR beta CDR3 (from genomic DNA) was done by two-round multiplex PCR. Amplification during the initial PCR round employed primers specific to each TRBV and TRBJ gene. TCRdb re-analysed the multiplex PCR reads in MiXCR, keeping a single row per CDR3 protein. The sample comprises about 13,000 distinct CDR3 sequences, around 29% of which are singletons, and 25% to 30% rests with the top ten. The source is a donor aged 50 or older with non-small cell lung cancer. The starting material was PBMCs, obtained before or after stereotactic body radiation therapy (not recorded which). The chain joins TRBV27 to TRBJ2-1, with 10 bases matching TRBD2. CDR3 DNA: TGTGCCAGCAGTTTAAGGTGGGGGGGAAGCGGGAGGGCCCTGAACAATGAGCAGTTCTTC. As protein: CASSLRWGGSGRALNNEQFF.